Listed here are 27 T cell receptor beta chains from one sample, sequenced in a study of cytomegalovirus exposure and HLA in healthy donors. The PCR ran on 60 Vbeta and 13 Jbeta primers. Here immunoSEQ multiplex PCR was the method, and the copy in TCRdb shows in-frame clones only, minus some. The top ten clones hold about 2.2% of a sample with 99,000 or so clones, 70% to 80% of them seen once. The sequenced sample consisted of PBMCs. Receptors originate from a man aged 25-40 years in good health and CMV-seronegative.

The genes are TRBV30 and TRBJ1-2, with D possibly TRBD1 on 5 matching bases. The CDR3 has 11 amino acids. Germline V lookup: CDR1 GTSNPN, CDR2 SVGIG (reference sequence). Trimming removed 2 bases from V and 8 bases from J, with 9 bases in between. For the CDR3, the DNA is TGTGCCTGGAGTCCGGGGGAAGGCTACACCTTC. Residues: CAWSPGEGYTF.

This clone was observed a few times. The chain recombines TRBV29-1 with TRBJ1-1, with a weak D call TRBD1 (6 bases). CDR1 SQVTM and CDR2 ANQGSEA come from the germline V gene. The V gene lost 7 bases and the J gene lost 3 bases, with 15 bases spanning the gap. The CDR3 contains 13 residues. CDR3 sequence reads: CSGNRDIDTEAFF. CDR3 in DNA: TGCAGCGGCAACCGGGACATCGACACTGAAGCTTTCTTT.

V and J are TRBV13 and TRBJ1-2; 7 bases line up with TRBD1. The CDR3 totals 16 residues. V lost 0 bases and J lost 6; bases outside the gene matches: 10. The germline V gene has CDR1 PRHDT and CDR2 FYEKMQ (reference sequence). CDR3 DNA sequence: TGTGCCAGCAGCTTAGGAGAGGGCGACAGGGAGGATGGCTACACCTTC. It is translated as CASSLGEGDREDGYTF.

The chain links TRBV2 to TRBJ2-1, with a tentative D call TRBD1 (6 bases). Trimming shortened V by 4 bases and J by 6 bases, and 13 bases separated the two germline ends. Germline CDR1 and CDR2: SNHLY and FYNNEI. The CDR3 extends over 14 amino acids. The CDR3 reads CASSAAGVLNEQFF. The CDR3 coding sequence is TGTGCCAGCAGTGCGGCAGGGGTTCTCAATGAGCAGTTCTTC.

The chain couples TRBV5-1 to TRBJ2-1, with a possible D match to TRBD1 (6 bases). Looked up from germline, CDR1 is SGHRS and CDR2 is YFSETQ. This CDR3 spans 15 amino acids. V lost 3 bases and J 8 bases, leaving 18 bases between the germline ends. The CDR3 nucleotides are TGCGCCAGCAGCTGGGGACATATAAATTCATATGAGCAGTTCTTC. This sequence encodes CASSWGHINSYEQFF.

The chain employs TRBV4-1 and TRBJ1-5; D uncertain. This CDR3 contains 14 residues. Per the germline V gene, CDR1 is MGHRA and CDR2 is YSYEKL. The germline V and J ends were trimmed by 4 bases and 7 bases, with 14 bases remaining between them. DNA of the CDR3: TGCGCCAGCAGCCTCGGGATATGGGAACAGCCCCAGCATTTT. Residues: CASSLGIWEQPQHF.

This clone was seen only a few times. The CDR3 coding sequence is TGCGCCAGCACCCTCAGGAACACTGAAGCTTTCTTT. Translation: CASTLRNTEAFF. The rearrangement joins TRBV23-1 to TRBJ1-1; D uncertain. TRBV23-1 qualifies as an ORF whose function is uncertain. This CDR3 is 12 amino acids long. The V end lost 7 bases, the J end lost 1 base, and 7 bases lay between the germline ends.

The chain couples TRBV7-8 to TRBJ2-3; 9 bases agree with TRBD2. CDR1 is SGHVS and CDR2 is FQNEAQ in the germline V gene. With 2 bases clipped from V and 7 bases from J, the junction kept 7 bases outside the gene matches. The length of the CDR3 is 15 residues. CDR3 DNA: TGTGCCAGCAGCTTAAATCCTAGCGGGACATATACGCAGTATTTT. It translates to CASSLNPSGTYTQYF.

The chain combines TRBV30 with TRBJ1-6; no clear D. Trimming left V 0 bases short and J 10 bases short, with 10 bases between. Germline V gene data show CDR1 as GTSNPN and CDR2 as SVGIG (reference sequence). The length of the CDR3 is 13 residues. The DNA of the CDR3 is TGTGCCTGGAGTGTGTCGGGGTACTCACCCCTCCACTTT. This encodes CAWSVSGYSPLHF.

Of note for this clone: Other DNA sequences of this sample code for an identical CDR3. CDR3 DNA: TGTGCCAGTAGTATCAGGACAGTCACAAATGAAAAACTGTTTTTT. As protein: CASSIRTVTNEKLFF. The gene calls are TRBV19 and TRBJ1-4, with D possibly TRBD1 on 6 matching bases. Deletions cut 3 bases from V and 5 bases from J, with 13 bases between. The CDR3 contains 15 residues. Per germline, CDR1 LNHDA and CDR2 SQIVND (reference sequence).

J is TRBJ2-7 and V is TRBV27; D is unclear. Trimming removed 5 bases from V and 6 bases from J, with 20 bases in between. CDR3 length equals 15 residues. Per germline, CDR1 MNHEY and CDR2 SMNVEV (reference sequence). The CDR3 sequence: CASSPEPGTAGEQYF. In nucleotides, the CDR3 is TGTGCCAGCAGTCCAGAACCAGGAACCGCCGGCGAGCAGTACTTC.

In its sample, this clone was seen a few times. The CDR3 reads CASGIGDTGELFF. The CDR3 DNA reads as TGTGCCAGCGGTATCGGTGACACCGGGGAGCTGTTTTTT. The rearrangement uses TRBV7-7 and TRBJ2-2; D ambiguous. V shed 8 bases and J shed 3 bases, with 10 bases lying between them. The CDR3 length is 13 residues. CDR1 is SSHAT, CDR2 FNYEAQ, per germline (reference sequence).

The chain joins TRBV6-5 to TRBJ2-7; no reliable D call. CDR1 is MNHEY, CDR2 SVGAGI, per germline. The CDR3 covers 14 residues. The V end was cut by 1 base, the J end by 5 bases, with 12 bases between. The CDR3 sequence is CASSYFGPYDEQYF. The CDR3 DNA sequence: TGTGCCAGCAGTTACTTTGGGCCCTACGACGAGCAGTACTTC.

This clone appeared a single time. The chain has TRBV18 and TRBJ2-1, with 9 bases lining up with TRBD1. CDR3 length: 17 amino acids. With V trimmed by 0 bases and J by 5 bases, 8 bases remained unmatched. Germline-derived CDR1 and CDR2 are KGHSH and LQKENI. In nucleotides, the CDR3 is TGTGCCAGCTCACCACCTAGGACAGGGGCGGGTGACAATGAGCAGTTCTTC. Protein sequence: CASSPPRTGAGDNEQFF.

The V and J genes are TRBV9 and TRBJ1-4, with TRBD1 matching over 7 bases. Germline lookup yields CDR1 SGDLS and CDR2 YYNGEE. This CDR3 has 14 residues. With V trimmed by 2 bases and J by 7 bases, 5 bases remained unmatched. For the CDR3, the DNA is TGTGCCAGCAGCGTTGGAGGGGGCAGTGAAAAACTGTTTTTT. As protein: CASSVGGGSEKLFF.

This sequence joins TRBV7-3 and TRBJ1-4; D may be TRBD1 (5 bases). Germline values: CDR1 SGHTA, CDR2 FQGTGA. The CDR3 length is 15 residues. V was pared by 3 bases and J by 2 bases, with 10 bases between. The CDR3 bases are TGTGCCAGCAGCTTTGGGGGAGGTACTAATGAAAAACTGTTTTTT. Its protein is CASSFGGGTNEKLFF.

CDR3 protein: CASSLVQGAEKTQYF. CDR3 nucleotide sequence: TGCGCCAGCAGCCTGGTTCAGGGGGCGGAAAAGACCCAGTACTTC. The genes are TRBV5-1 and TRBJ2-5; 8 bases fit TRBD1. V trimming: 4 bases; J trimming: 6 bases; junction bases outside the gene matches: 11. The length of the CDR3 is 15 residues. Germline loops: CDR1 SGHRS, CDR2 YFSETQ.

The V gene is TRBV7-9, the J gene TRBJ1-1; D not resolved. Germline V gene lookup returns CDR1 SEHNR and CDR2 FQNEAQ (reference sequence). The V and J ends lost 1 base and 1 base respectively, with 13 bases between them. The CDR3 is made up of 16 amino acids. CDR3 coding DNA: TGTGCCAGCAGCTTAGGCTTGGCGACACCGAACACTGAAGCTTTCTTT. Its translation: CASSLGLATPNTEAFF.

This chain links TRBV5-1 with TRBJ1-2; unclear D gene. CDR3 size: 14 residues. Germline values: CDR1 SGHRS, CDR2 YFSETQ. The V gene lost 0 bases and the J gene lost 0 bases, with 6 bases spanning the gap. For the CDR3, the DNA is TGCGCCAGCAGCTTGGTTAACTCTAACTATGGCTACACCTTC. Protein: CASSLVNSNYGYTF.

This chain links TRBV7-9 with TRBJ2-5, with 7 bases lining up with TRBD2. This CDR3 is 14 amino acids long. The trim removed 5 bases at V and 1 base at J, leaving 4 bases unmatched. Germline-derived CDR1 and CDR2 are SEHNR and FQNEAQ (reference sequence). The CDR3 reads CASSRGLIQETQYF. DNA of the CDR3: TGTGCCAGCAGCCGGGGACTAATCCAAGAGACCCAGTACTTC.

In nucleotides, the CDR3 is TGTGCCACCAGCAGAGATAATAGGAGAAGTCAGCCCCAGCATTTT. Protein: CATSRDNRRSQPQHF. The chain is built from TRBV15 and TRBJ1-5; D is ambiguous. The V end lost 0 bases, the J end lost 6 bases, and 12 bases lay between the germline ends. Germline V gene sequence: CDR1 LNHNV, CDR2 YYDKDF (reference sequence). The CDR3 consists of 15 residues.

This chain links TRBV5-1 with TRBJ2-1, with TRBD2 matching 7 bases. The CDR3 extends over 15 amino acids. Germline CDR1 and CDR2: SGHRS and YFSETQ. The ends lost 4 bases at V and 7 bases at J; junction bases unmatched: 11. CDR3 in DNA: TGCGCCAGCAGCGGAATAGGACTAGTTAAGAATGAGCAGTTCTTC. This translates into CASSGIGLVKNEQFF.

In the case of this clone: Germline is not matched at one junction end, which may reflect a read error. The rearrangement uses TRBV29-1 and TRBJ2-7; no reliable D call. The CDR3 runs 12 residues. CDR1 and CDR2 from the germline V gene are SQVTM and ANQGSEA. The CDR3: CSVSGPSDEQYF. CDR3 DNA: TGCAGCGTTTCGGGTCCCTCCGACGAGCAGTACTTC.

Concerning this clone itself: Other DNA sequences from this sample encode an identical CDR3 as well. The rearrangement uses TRBV2 and TRBJ1-2; D remains unclear. Trimming removed 3 bases at V and 7 bases at J, with 15 bases between. Germline V lookup: CDR1 SNHLY, CDR2 FYNNEI. This CDR3 spans 14 amino acids. The CDR3 spells CASSEDGRRAGYTF. CDR3 in DNA: TGTGCCAGCAGTGAGGACGGACGGAGGGCTGGCTACACCTTC.

The chain recombines TRBV30 with TRBJ2-2; 11 bases match TRBD1. The CDR3 spans 15 residues. The germline gives CDR1 GTSNPN, CDR2 SVGIG (reference sequence). Trimming at V came to 7 bases and at J to 6 bases, leaving 10 bases not matched to a gene. CDR3 amino acids: CASHGGTGGPGELFF. For the CDR3, the DNA is TGTGCCTCCCACGGTGGGACAGGGGGACCCGGGGAGCTGTTTTTT.

The chain carries TRBV15 and TRBJ2-7; D call uncertain. The CDR3 has 15 amino acids. V lost 1 base and J lost 1, with 11 bases in between. In germline, CDR1 is LNHNV, CDR2 YYDKDF (reference sequence). CDR3 DNA: TGTGCCACCAGCAGAGGCGGAACCACTTCCTACGAGCAGTACTTC. Amino acids: CATSRGGTTSYEQYF.

This clone was counted a few times. The gene calls are TRBV7-6 and TRBJ1-1; D ambiguous. Germline CDR1 is SGHVS and CDR2 is FNYEAQ. This CDR3 is 13 amino acids long. Trimming left V 5 bases short and J 2 bases short, with 9 bases between. CDR3 nucleotide sequence: TGTGCCAGCAGCCTACAGATAAACACTGAAGCTTTCTTT. Its protein product is CASSLQINTEAFF.